The clone carrying this TCR beta chain was found many times. Its specificity is not known. The library tagged individual cDNA molecules with unique molecular identifiers. TCRdb called the RACE reads again in MiXCR, with one record for every CDR3 protein. This sample has tens of thousands of distinct CDR3 sequences; around a tenth occur once, and the top ten carry 9.5% to 10%. Between the trimmed V and J ends, which lost 1 base and 2 bases, there was a span of 4 bases. CDR3 length: 13 amino acids. The time point: pre-sensitization, week 0. Treatment indicated: therapeutic diphenylcyclopropenone sensitization with weekly scalp DPC. Unseparated into fractions, whole blood served as the source from which total RNA was extracted. Every donor had alopecia and was 18 to 70 years old; all were suitable for DPC. The data are from a study of human T cells and chemical hapten exposure. Study overall: DPC 0.01% went on the upper back by patch test, with reading at 6 days. General study results and limits: Since the donors had alopecia, their immune response may not be the same as that of healthy people.

The chain joins TRBV12-3 or TRBV12-4 to TRBJ2-3, with D hard to call. This TCR came from a woman aged 25 to 39 with alopecia areata. Some clones in this sample may be carry-over from other donors' samples. The sample here was whole blood, taken in connection with sensitization to the hapten diphenylcyclopropenone (DPC). The CDR3, as DNA: TGTGCCAGCAGTTTAGGTTCCACAGATACGCAGTATTTT. This sequence encodes CASSLGSTDTQYF.